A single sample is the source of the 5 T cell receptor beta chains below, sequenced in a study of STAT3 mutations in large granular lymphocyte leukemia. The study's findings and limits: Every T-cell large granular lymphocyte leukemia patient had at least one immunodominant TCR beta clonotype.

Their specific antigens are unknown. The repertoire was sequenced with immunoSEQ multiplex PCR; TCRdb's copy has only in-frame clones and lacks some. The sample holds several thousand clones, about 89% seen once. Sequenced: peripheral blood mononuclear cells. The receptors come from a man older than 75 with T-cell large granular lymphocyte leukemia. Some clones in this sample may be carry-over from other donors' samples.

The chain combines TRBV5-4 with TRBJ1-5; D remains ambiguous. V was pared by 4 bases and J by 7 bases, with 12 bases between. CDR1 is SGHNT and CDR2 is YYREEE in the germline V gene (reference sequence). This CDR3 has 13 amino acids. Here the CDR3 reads CASSPGRGQPQHF. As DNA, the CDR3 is TGTGCCAGCAGCCCGGGTAGAGGCCAGCCCCAGCATTTT. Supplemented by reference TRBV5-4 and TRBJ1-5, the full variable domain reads ETGVTQSPTHLIKTRGQQVTLRCSSQSGHNTVSWYQQALGQGPQFIFQYYREEENGRGNFPPRFSGLQFPNYSSELNVNALELDDSALYLCASSPGRGQPQHFGDGTRLSIL.

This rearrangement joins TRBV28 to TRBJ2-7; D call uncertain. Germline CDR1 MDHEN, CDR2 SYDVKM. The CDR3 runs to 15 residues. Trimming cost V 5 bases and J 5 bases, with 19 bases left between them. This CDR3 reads CASSPPPGSIHEQYF. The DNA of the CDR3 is TGTGCCAGCAGTCCCCCTCCGGGCAGCATCCACGAGCAGTACTTC. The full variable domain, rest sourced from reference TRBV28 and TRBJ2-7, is DVKVTQSSRYLVKRTGEKVFLECVQDMDHENMFWYRQDPGLGLRLIYFSYDVKMKEKGDIPEGYSVSREKKERFSLILESASTNQTSMYLCASSPPPGSIHEQYFGPGTRLTVT.

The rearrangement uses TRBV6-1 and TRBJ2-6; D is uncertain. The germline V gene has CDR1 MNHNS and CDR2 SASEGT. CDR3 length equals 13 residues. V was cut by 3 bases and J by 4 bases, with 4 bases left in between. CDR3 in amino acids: CASSDPGANVLTF. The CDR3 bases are TGTGCCAGCAGTGACCCGGGGGCCAACGTCCTGACTTTC.

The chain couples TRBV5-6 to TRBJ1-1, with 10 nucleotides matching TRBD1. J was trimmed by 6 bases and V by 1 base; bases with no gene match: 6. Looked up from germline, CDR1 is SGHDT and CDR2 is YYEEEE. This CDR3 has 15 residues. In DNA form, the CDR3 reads TGTGCCAGCAGCTTGTCTTTTGGGACAGGGGCTGAAGCTTTCTTT. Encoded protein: CASSLSFGTGAEAFF.

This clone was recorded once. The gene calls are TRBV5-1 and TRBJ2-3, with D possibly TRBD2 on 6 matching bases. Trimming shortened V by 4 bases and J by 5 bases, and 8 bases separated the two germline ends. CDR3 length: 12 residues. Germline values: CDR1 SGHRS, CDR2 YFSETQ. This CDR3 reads CASSPGGDTQYF. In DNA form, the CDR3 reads TGCGCCAGCAGCCCCGGGGGAGATACGCAGTATTTT.